The 26 T cell receptor beta chains below were found in one sample sequenced in a study of blood T cell repertoires in COVID-19. The assay was immunoSEQ multiplex PCR, and TCRdb's table has in-frame clones only and misses some. This sample carries about 400,000 clones, around 86% of them seen once, and the ten largest clones take about 2.9%. Sequencing was performed on peripheral blood. These receptors were taken from a human donor in a cohort sampled during active COVID-19.

The chain uses TRBV10-3 and TRBJ2-1; TRBD2 matches 10 bases. V gave up 2 bases and J gave up 0 bases; unmatched junction bases: 1. The CDR3 spans 16 residues. CDR1 and CDR2 from the germline V gene are ENHRY and SYGVKD. The CDR3 here is CAISEPSGSSYNEQFF. The CDR3 DNA is TGTGCCATCAGTGAGCCTAGCGGGAGCTCCTACAATGAGCAGTTCTTC.

This clone was observed a handful of times. V usage is TRBV2 and J usage is TRBJ2-4; weak D call: TRBD2 (6 bases). The V end was cut by 8 bases, the J end by 6 bases, with 23 bases between. CDR1 is SNHLY, CDR2 FYNNEI, per germline. The CDR3 runs 16 residues. CDR3 amino acids: CASSRESGFDGNIQYF. DNA of the CDR3: TGTGCCAGCTCCCGAGAAAGCGGGTTCGACGGAAACATTCAGTACTTC. Variable domain in full (rest from reference TRBV2 and TRBJ2-4): EPEVTQTPSHQVTQMGQEVILRCVPISNHLYFYWYRQILGQKVEFLVSFYNNEISEKSEIFDDQFSVERPDGSNFTLKIRSTKLEDSAMYFCASSRESGFDGNIQYFGAGTRLSVL.

The chain recombines TRBV6-5 with TRBJ2-3; possibly TRBD1 for D (5 bases). CDR3 length equals 14 residues. The V and J ends lost 7 bases and 5 bases respectively, with 16 bases between them. Germline V gives CDR1 MNHEY, CDR2 SVGAGI. The DNA for the CDR3 is TGTGCCAGCAACCAACGACAGTTTGAAGATACGCAGTATTTT. Translating gives CASNQRQFEDTQYF.

As DNA, the CDR3 is TGTGCCAGCTCACCCCCGGGACAGAGAAAGAACACTGAAGCTTTCTTT. Translation gives CASSPPGQRKNTEAFF. V is TRBV18 and J is TRBJ1-1, with 7 bases lining up with TRBD1. The junction had 8 bases not matched to a gene; V was cut back by 3 bases and J by 1 base. This CDR3 region has 16 residues. Per the germline V gene, CDR1 is KGHSH and CDR2 is LQKENI.

V and J are TRBV4-2 and TRBJ1-2, with 7 bases that match TRBD1. V trimming: 3 bases; J trimming: 1 base; junction bases outside the gene matches: 11. Germline V gene data show CDR1 as LGHNA and CDR2 as YNFKEQ. This CDR3 is built from 17 residues. Here the CDR3 DNA reads TGTGCCAGCAGCCAGACCGCGACCGGGACAGTTAACTATGGCTACACCTTC. It translates to CASSQTATGTVNYGYTF.

The chain couples TRBV7-9 to TRBJ2-7, with D possibly matching TRBD1 (6 bases). Trimming pared 1 base from V and 2 bases from J, leaving 15 bases between. The CDR3 spans 16 residues. Germline loops: CDR1 SEHNR, CDR2 FQNEAQ (reference sequence). The CDR3: CASSLDAGRGAYEQYF. In DNA form, the CDR3 reads TGTGCCAGCAGCTTAGACGCGGGCAGGGGAGCCTACGAGCAGTACTTC.

The chain uses TRBV11-2 and TRBJ2-3, with D possibly matching TRBD1 (6 bases). The germline CDR1 and CDR2 sequences are SGHAT and FQNNGV. Trimming stripped 5 bases from V and 0 bases from J, with 12 bases between. CDR3 length: 15 amino acids. In DNA, the CDR3 is TGTGCCAGCAGCCGTAATACAGGGAGCACAGATACGCAGTATTTT. As protein: CASSRNTGSTDTQYF.

This clone was recorded a few times. The chain carries TRBV3-1 (or the pseudogene TRBV3-2) and TRBJ1-6; no clear D. The CDR3 sequence is 15 residues long. Germline-derived CDR1 and CDR2 are LGHDT and YNNKEL (reference sequence). V lost 0 bases and J 9 bases, leaving 12 bases between the germline ends. This CDR3 reads CASSQEGGQASPLHF. As DNA, the CDR3 is TGTGCCAGCAGCCAAGAGGGAGGGCAGGCTTCACCCCTCCACTTT.

This clone showed up just once. The chain links TRBV12-3 or TRBV12-4 to TRBJ1-4; 9 nucleotides align to TRBD1. The V gene end was trimmed by 6 bases and the J gene end by 8 bases; junction bases not matched to a gene: 4. This CDR3 region has 13 residues. CDR3 nucleotide sequence: TGTGCCAGCAGGAGACAGGGGGGGGAAAAACTGTTTTTT. It is translated as CASRRQGGEKLFF.

A word on this clone: This same CDR3 is encoded by further DNA sequences in the sample. The chain carries TRBV28 and TRBJ2-3; D gene ambiguous. Germline values: CDR1 MDHEN, CDR2 SYDVKM. V lost 5 bases, J lost 1 base, and 4 bases lay in between. The CDR3 runs 12 residues. The CDR3 here is CASSLRTDTQYF. The CDR3 coding sequence is TGTGCCAGCAGTCTTCGCACAGATACGCAGTATTTT.

The genes are TRBV7-8 and TRBJ1-6, with D possibly TRBD1 on 6 matching bases. Trimming removed 6 bases from V and 6 bases from J, with 15 bases in between. Per the germline V gene, CDR1 is SGHVS and CDR2 is FQNEAQ. The CDR3 is 15 residues long. DNA of the CDR3: TGTGCCAGCAGAAACCAGGGGATTTTTAATTCACCCCTCCACTTT. Its translation is CASRNQGIFNSPLHF.

This chain joins TRBV5-5 and TRBJ2-3, with a weak D call TRBD1 (5 bases). Trimming took off 1 base at V and 6 bases at J, with 12 bases between the two ends. Per the germline V gene, CDR1 is SGHKS and CDR2 is YYEKEE (reference sequence). CDR3 length: 14 residues. The CDR3 DNA is TGTGCCAGCAGCTTGTTGCAGGGTAGCGATACGCAGTATTTT. It specifies CASSLLQGSDTQYF.

This chain links TRBV12-3 or TRBV12-4 with TRBJ2-7, with 8 bases lining up with TRBD2. V was pared by 5 bases and J by 6 bases, with 6 bases of the junction left unmatched. CDR3 size: 13 residues. The CDR3 DNA reads TGTGCCAGCAGTAGCGGGAGAAGGAGCGAGCAGTACTTC. It is translated as CASSSGRRSEQYF.

The CDR3 nucleotides read TGCGCCAGCAGCCCCAGTCAGACAGCTCTATTTGAAGCTTTCTTT. The encoded protein is CASSPSQTALFEAFF. The chain links TRBV4-1 to TRBJ1-1; a possible D gene is TRBD1 (5 bases). The CDR3 is made up of 15 amino acids. The V end was cut by 4 bases, the J end by 7 bases, with 19 bases between. Germline V gene data show CDR1 as MGHRA and CDR2 as YSYEKL.

The chain links TRBV19 to TRBJ1-2; 10 bases agree with TRBD1. The germline CDR1 and CDR2 sequences are LNHDA and SQIVND (reference sequence). The CDR3 sequence is 17 residues long. V was clipped by 7 bases and J by 5 bases; unmatched bases: 16. The CDR3 coding sequence is TGTGCCAGTACCCAGCCCCTGACAGGGGGCGCGGGGTATGGCTACACCTTC. It specifies CASTQPLTGGAGYGYTF.

The chain links TRBV5-4 to TRBJ2-5; 13 bases are shared with TRBD2. Per germline, CDR1 SGHNT and CDR2 YYREEE (reference sequence). The CDR3 has 16 residues. V was pared by 1 base and J by 3 bases, with 3 bases of the junction left unmatched. The CDR3 sequence: CASSLIGLAGEETQYF. In DNA, the CDR3 is TGTGCCAGCAGCTTGATCGGACTAGCGGGGGAAGAGACCCAGTACTTC.

The V gene is TRBV6-1, the J gene TRBJ1-4; D possibly corresponds to TRBD1 (6 bases). The CDR3 totals 18 residues. CDR1 is MNHNS, CDR2 SASEGT, per germline. V shed 2 bases and J shed 8 bases, with 24 bases lying between them. CDR3 sequence (DNA): TGTGCCAGCAGTGAAAGGGGGGGAGTGGGAATCTTCGGAGAAAAACTGTTTTTT. Translated: CASSERGGVGIFGEKLFF.

The rearrangement joins TRBV6-6 to TRBJ2-1; perhaps TRBD2 as D (6 bases). This CDR3 is 13 amino acids long. Germline V lookup: CDR1 MNHNY, CDR2 SVGAGI (reference sequence). Trimming cost V 4 bases and J 7 bases, with 11 bases left between them. The CDR3, as DNA: TGTGCCAGCAGTTCAACCCGGGGGAATGAGCAGTTCTTC. Its protein product is CASSSTRGNEQFF.

This clone was observed once. The V gene is TRBV3-1 (or the pseudogene TRBV3-2), the J gene TRBJ2-1, with TRBD1 matching 7 bases. The CDR3 consists of 16 residues. V was clipped by 4 bases and J by 3 bases; unmatched bases: 9. The germline V gene has CDR1 LGHDT and CDR2 YNNKEL (reference sequence). This chain's CDR3 is CASSLVPQGFYNEQFF. For the CDR3, the DNA is TGTGCCAGCAGCCTGGTGCCACAGGGGTTCTACAATGAGCAGTTCTTC.

The genes are TRBV25-1 and TRBJ1-1, with D possibly TRBD1 on 6 matching bases. The germline CDR1 and CDR2 sequences are MGHDK and SYGVNS. The CDR3 runs 14 residues. Trimming removed 1 base from V and 5 bases from J, with 11 bases in between. Written as DNA, the CDR3 is TGTGCCAGCAGTGAATTCAGGGGAAGTACTGAAGCTTTCTTT. This sequence encodes CASSEFRGSTEAFF.

The DNA for the CDR3 is TGCGCCAGCAGCTTGGACAGGGCAACGGAAAAACTGTTTTTT. Translated, it gives CASSLDRATEKLFF. This chain connects TRBV5-1 to TRBJ1-4; D is possibly TRBD1 (6 bases). This CDR3 contains 14 residues. The V gene lost 0 bases and the J gene lost 8 bases, with 11 bases spanning the gap. CDR1 is SGHRS, CDR2 YFSETQ, per germline.

This clone was found many times. The chain couples TRBV3-1 (or the pseudogene TRBV3-2) to TRBJ1-5; D is unclear. The ends were cut back, 4 bases at V and 0 bases at J, with 7 bases in the middle. This CDR3 spans 14 amino acids. Germline CDR1 is LGHDT and CDR2 is YNNKEL (reference sequence). Here the CDR3 DNA reads TGTGCCAGCAGCCTCTCTTATAGCAATCAGCCCCAGCATTTT. It translates to CASSLSYSNQPQHF.

The V call is TRBV3-1 (or the pseudogene TRBV3-2), the J call TRBJ2-2; 8 nucleotides agree with TRBD2. V was pared by 5 bases and J by 6 bases, with 11 bases of the junction left unmatched. Looked up from germline, CDR1 is LGHDT and CDR2 is YNNKEL (reference sequence). CDR3 size: 16 residues. As DNA, the CDR3 is TGTGCCAGCAGCTACGGGGGGGTACAGGGATCCGGGGAGCTGTTTTTT. Protein: CASSYGGVQGSGELFF.

This rearrangement joins TRBV6-6 to TRBJ2-2; 7 positions agree with TRBD2. The CDR3 loop spans 16 amino acids. The J segment lost 5 bases and the V segment lost 0 bases, leaving 6 bases of the junction unmatched. Germline V gene data show CDR1 as MNHNY and CDR2 as SVGAGI (reference sequence). CDR3 coding DNA: TGTGCCAGCAGTTACTCGCTAGCGGCGGCAACCGGGGAGCTGTTTTTT. Amino acid sequence: CASSYSLAAATGELFF.

The chain has TRBV7-3 and TRBJ2-1, with D possibly TRBD1 on 6 matching bases. V lost 0 bases and J lost 4, with 13 bases in between. This CDR3 contains 16 residues. The germline gives CDR1 SGHTA, CDR2 FQGTGA. The CDR3 coding sequence is TGTGCCAGCAGCTTAACGGGGGCGGTTTTTTACAATGAGCAGTTCTTC. Protein: CASSLTGAVFYNEQFF.

This chain connects TRBV30 to TRBJ1-5; a possible D gene is TRBD1 (6 bases). CDR1 and CDR2 (germline): GTSNPN, SVGIG (reference sequence). The CDR3 loop spans 15 amino acids. Trimming removed 0 bases at V and 2 bases at J, with 11 bases between. The CDR3 DNA reads TGTGCCTGGAGTGTTCCCAGGGGAGGCAATCAGCCCCAGCATTTT. As protein: CAWSVPRGGNQPQHF.